This TCR beta chain was retrieved from a study of T cell responses to AZD1222 COVID-19 vaccine. Findings and caveats of the study: The repertoires were collected only after the peak T cell response. Distributed over spike, vaccine-associated CD4 TCRs predominated at 160-218 and 743-854. Unmutated variant regions reportedly attract nearly half of all spike-specific TCRs.

Libraries were prepared by immunoSEQ multiplex PCR; TCRdb keeps only in-frame clonotypes and omits some of them. The table includes about 59,000 clones, about 91% detected once. Regarding this clone: Its target is unknown.

The germline CDR1 and CDR2 sequences are SGHAT and FQNNGV. V lost 6 bases and J 2 bases, leaving 16 bases between the germline ends. This CDR3 is built from 15 residues. Sequencing used peripheral blood, obtained 28 days after the second AZD1222 dose. The TCR comes from an adult who received the AZD1222 COVID-19 vaccine. The chain is built from TRBV11-2 and TRBJ2-5; D gene ambiguous. CDR3 residues: CASRTHRGLQETQYF. CDR3 bases: TGTGCCAGCAGGACGCACAGAGGCTTACAAGAGACCCAGTACTTC. Combining the CDR3 with reference TRBV11-2 and TRBJ2-5 gives the whole variable domain EAGVAQSPRYKIIEKRQSVAFWCNPISGHATLYWYQQILGQGPKLLIQFQNNGVVDDSQLPKDRFSAERLKGVDSTLKIQPAKLEDSAVYLCASRTHRGLQETQYFGPGTRLLVL.